Listed below are T cell receptor beta chains from one sample, sequenced in a study of blood T cell repertoires in COVID-19. Measured with immunoSEQ multiplex PCR; TCRdb has only the in-frame clones, and not every one. The sample lists 250,000 to 400,000 clones; 70% to 90% were seen once. The source material was PBMCs or T cells enriched from blood (not recorded which). The receptors here all came from a woman aged 25 to 39 who had recovered from COVID-19. CDR3s include the opening cysteine and the closing phenylalanine or tryptophan. Fields, in order: V gene, CDR3 length, J gene, CDR3 protein.

>TRBV5-1|15|TRBJ2-3
CASSLEDSSWDTQYF
>TRBV7-9|16|TRBJ1-4
CASSLGQGRVKEKLFF
>TRBV18|13|TRBJ2-7
CASSRSTGNEQYF
>TRBV18|17|TRBJ2-2
CASSPPAGRKNTGELFF
>TRBV2|13|TRBJ2-1
CASMRNTNNEQFF
>TRBV25-1|18|TRBJ2-7
CASSELGGRGTGLYEQYF
>TRBV9|14|TRBJ1-2
CASSKGQANYGYTF
>TRBV4-3|16|TRBJ1-1
CASSQGQGRIWTEAFF
>TRBV19|16|TRBJ1-2
CASSIDLTGNLYGYTF
>TRBV2|15|TRBJ1-6
CASSRQGRNNSPLHF
>TRBV28|15|TRBJ2-7
CASSLALAGGREQYF
>TRBV19|13|TRBJ1-2
CASSIGGPGGYTF
>TRBV19|15|TRBJ2-2
CASGYTGGANGELFF
>TRBV7-2|19|TRBJ2-1
CASSPIGWGQSGSYNEQFF
>TRBV12-3/TRBV12-4|13|TRBJ2-5
CASNRDRVETQYF
>TRBV6-1|15|TRBJ2-3
CASSEGIASTDTQYF
>TRBV2|16|TRBJ2-2
CASTQDRGFFTGELFF
>TRBV28|13|TRBJ1-5
CASSLNRDRPQHF
>TRBV24-1|14|TRBJ2-2
CATSERQGQRKLFF
>TRBV5-6|15|TRBJ2-5
CASSSDTGVGETQYF
>TRBV19|15|TRBJ1-4
CASSIGQGAWEKLFF
>TRBV15|19|TRBJ1-5
CATSRTRDSLGDRNQPQHF
>TRBV7-9|15|TRBJ1-1
CASSLVGPGNTEAFF
>TRBV6-5|15|TRBJ1-4
CASMDRGFTNEKLFF
>TRBV28|16|TRBJ1-2
CASSEDSLRGHYGYTF
>TRBV6-5|13|TRBJ2-5
CAHGRARRETQYF
>TRBV11-2|14|TRBJ2-7
CASSLTGTSFEQYF
>TRBV7-2|15|TRBJ2-2
CASSSTGGHTGELFF
>TRBV5-1|14|TRBJ1-2
CASSPAGFGVRYTF
>TRBV6-2/TRBV6-3|14|TRBJ2-5
CASSYSRGIGTQYF
>TRBV5-6|15|TRBJ1-3
CASSPDRFSGNTIYF
>TRBV7-8|14|TRBJ1-6
CASSLLGGFSPLHF
>TRBV5-6|11|TRBJ1-1
CASSLSGEAFF
>TRBV28|15|TRBJ2-7
CASSPSGQGFSEQYF
>TRBV4-2|14|TRBJ1-6
CASSQDVGISPLHF
>TRBV5-4|14|TRBJ2-1
CASSLGTSVNEQFF
>TRBV7-2|15|TRBJ2-3
CASSLVAGPTDTQYF
>TRBV12-3/TRBV12-4|13|TRBJ2-2
CASLRAGPGELFF
>TRBV28|13|TRBJ2-7
CASTTGPLYEQYF
>TRBV6-5|15|TRBJ1-4
CASSYSGGVGEKLFF
>TRBV7-8|17|TRBJ1-5
CASSLAGASGAIQPQHF
>TRBV9|15|TRBJ2-3
CASSVGGVVTDTQYF